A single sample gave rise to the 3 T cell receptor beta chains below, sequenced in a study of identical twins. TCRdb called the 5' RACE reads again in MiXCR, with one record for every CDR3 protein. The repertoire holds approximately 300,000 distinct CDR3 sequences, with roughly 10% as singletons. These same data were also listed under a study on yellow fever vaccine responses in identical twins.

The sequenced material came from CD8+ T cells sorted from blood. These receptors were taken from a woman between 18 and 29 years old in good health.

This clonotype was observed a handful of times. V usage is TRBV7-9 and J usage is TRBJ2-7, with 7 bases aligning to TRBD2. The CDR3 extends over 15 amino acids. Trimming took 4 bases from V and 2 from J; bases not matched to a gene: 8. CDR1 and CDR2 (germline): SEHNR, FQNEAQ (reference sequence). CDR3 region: CASSSWASGTYEQYF. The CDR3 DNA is TGTGCCAGCAGCTCGTGGGCTAGCGGTACCTACGAGCAGTACTTC.

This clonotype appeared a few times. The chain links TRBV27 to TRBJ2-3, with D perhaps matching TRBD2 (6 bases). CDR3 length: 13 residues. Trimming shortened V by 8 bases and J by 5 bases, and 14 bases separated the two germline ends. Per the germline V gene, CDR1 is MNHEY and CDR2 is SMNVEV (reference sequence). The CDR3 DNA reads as TGTGCCAGCCATCAACCGGGGGTAGATACGCAGTATTTT. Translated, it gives CASHQPGVDTQYF.

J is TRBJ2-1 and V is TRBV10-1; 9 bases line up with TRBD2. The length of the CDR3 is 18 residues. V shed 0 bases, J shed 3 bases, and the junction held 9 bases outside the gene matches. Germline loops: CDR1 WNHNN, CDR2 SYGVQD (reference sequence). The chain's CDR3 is CASSESLLAGGFYNEQFF. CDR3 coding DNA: TGCGCCAGCAGTGAGTCGCTCCTTGCGGGAGGGTTCTACAATGAGCAGTTCTTC.